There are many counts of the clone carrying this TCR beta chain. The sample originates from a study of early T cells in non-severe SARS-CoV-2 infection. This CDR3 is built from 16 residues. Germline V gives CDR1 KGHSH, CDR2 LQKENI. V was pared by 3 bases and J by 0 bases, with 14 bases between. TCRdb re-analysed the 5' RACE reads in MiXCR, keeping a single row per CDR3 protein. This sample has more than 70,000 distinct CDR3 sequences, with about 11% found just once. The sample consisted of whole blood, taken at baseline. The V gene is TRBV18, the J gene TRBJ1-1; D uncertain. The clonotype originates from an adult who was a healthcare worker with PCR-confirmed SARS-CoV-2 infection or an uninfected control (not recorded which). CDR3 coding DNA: TGTGCCAGCTCACCGACGAGGACCACTGTGAACACTGAAGCTTTCTTT. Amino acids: CASSPTRTTVNTEAFF.